This TCR beta chain was found in a study of vaccination and CD4 T cells after COVID-19. On this clonotype: The antigen remains undetermined.

The CDR3 consists of 14 residues. The V gene lost 5 bases and the J gene lost 4 bases, with 14 bases spanning the gap. The germline CDR1 and CDR2 sequences are MNHNS and SASEGT. Treatment noted: roughly 10-day PBMC culture with coronavirus spike peptide pools or control peptides (ViraFEST assay). Sequencing of DNA taken from cultured CD4+ T cells relied on the Oncomine TCR Beta short-read assay. Genomic DNA from cultured CD4+ T cells was extracted. TCRdb re-called the PCR reads with MiXCR, one entry per CDR3 protein. The table includes about 20,000 distinct CDR3 sequences, roughly two thirds detected once.

The chain combines TRBV6-1 with TRBJ1-1, with D possibly matching TRBD1 (5 bases). The receptor's source is a human donor who had recovered from COVID-19. Sequencing was carried out using CD4+ T cells from blood, cultured in vitro. The chain's CDR3 is CASSPLPGGTEAFF. In DNA form, the CDR3 reads TGTGCCAGCAGTCCCCTTCCCGGGGGCACTGAAGCTTTCTTT.